This T cell receptor (beta chain) was recorded in a study of early T cells in non-severe SARS-CoV-2 infection. Study context: Chains were not paired, and sequencing was done on bulk RNA from unsorted whole blood. Study-wide results and caveats: Clonotype matching in VDJdb favored anti-spike CD8 responses and did not capture private and CD4 specificities.

Unique molecular identifiers were added to individual cDNA molecules. TCRdb re-called the 5' RACE reads with MiXCR, one entry per CDR3 protein. The sample records about 77,000 distinct CDR3 sequences, 12% being singletons. Only a few counts were recorded for this clonotype. Antigen: not known. The sequences come from whole blood, collected at baseline. The source of this sequence is an adult who was a healthcare worker with PCR-confirmed SARS-CoV-2 infection or an uninfected control (not recorded which). The donor label of this sample is uncertain.

CDR3: CASSQDQSITYEQYF. In DNA form, the CDR3 reads TGTGCCAGCAGCCAAGATCAATCCATTACCTACGAGCAGTACTTC. V usage is TRBV3-1 and J usage is TRBJ2-7; D not certain. This CDR3 has 15 residues. V dropped 0 bases and J dropped 2 bases, with 11 bases sitting between them. In germline, CDR1 is LGHDT, CDR2 YNNKEL (reference sequence).